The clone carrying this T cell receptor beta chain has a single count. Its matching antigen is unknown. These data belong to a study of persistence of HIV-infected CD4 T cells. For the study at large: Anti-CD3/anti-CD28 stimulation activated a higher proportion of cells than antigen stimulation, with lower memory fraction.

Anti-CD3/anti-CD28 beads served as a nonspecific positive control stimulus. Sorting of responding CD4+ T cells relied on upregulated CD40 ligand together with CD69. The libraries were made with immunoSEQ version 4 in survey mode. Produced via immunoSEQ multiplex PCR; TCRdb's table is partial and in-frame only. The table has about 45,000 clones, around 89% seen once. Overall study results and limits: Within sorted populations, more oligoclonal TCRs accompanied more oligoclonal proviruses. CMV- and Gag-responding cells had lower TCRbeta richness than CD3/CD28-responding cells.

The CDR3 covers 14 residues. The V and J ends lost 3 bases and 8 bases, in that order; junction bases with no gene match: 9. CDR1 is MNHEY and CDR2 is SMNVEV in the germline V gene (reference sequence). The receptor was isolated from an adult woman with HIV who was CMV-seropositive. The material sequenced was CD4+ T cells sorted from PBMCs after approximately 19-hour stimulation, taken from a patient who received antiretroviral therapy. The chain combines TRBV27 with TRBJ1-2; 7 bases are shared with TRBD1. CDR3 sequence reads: CASSFNRGERGYTF. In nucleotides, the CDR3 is TGTGCCAGCAGTTTCAACAGGGGAGAGAGGGGCTACACCTTC.